The TCR beta chain described here comes from a study of T-cell memory formation after mild COVID-19. Findings and limits, study-wide: Memory from before infection featured some responding clones, which suggests cross-reactive memory joined.

As concerns this clonotype: What it binds is unknown.

Constant-segment-primed 5'RACE gave TCR alpha and TCR beta cDNA libraries with sample barcodes and UMIs. TCRdb processed the 5' RACE reads anew with MiXCR; each CDR3 protein has one entry. Among under 700,000 distinct CDR3 sequences, approximately 20% were seen once, and the ten largest hold under 15%. Germline lookup yields CDR1 MNHNY and CDR2 SVGAGI (reference sequence). The CDR3 is made up of 14 amino acids. V dropped 6 bases and J dropped 3 bases, with 14 bases sitting between them. The rearrangement uses TRBV6-6 and TRBJ1-1; the D gene is possibly TRBD1 (6 bases). The sequence came from an adult woman who had mild COVID-19 (a few samples of this study predate the infection). Cell type and time point are not known. The specimen sequenced was PBMCs or a T cell subset sorted from them (not recorded which). In nucleotides, the CDR3 is TGTGCCAGCAGGCTCAGGGGTCGGGACACTGAAGCTTTCTTT. Protein: CASRLRGRDTEAFF.